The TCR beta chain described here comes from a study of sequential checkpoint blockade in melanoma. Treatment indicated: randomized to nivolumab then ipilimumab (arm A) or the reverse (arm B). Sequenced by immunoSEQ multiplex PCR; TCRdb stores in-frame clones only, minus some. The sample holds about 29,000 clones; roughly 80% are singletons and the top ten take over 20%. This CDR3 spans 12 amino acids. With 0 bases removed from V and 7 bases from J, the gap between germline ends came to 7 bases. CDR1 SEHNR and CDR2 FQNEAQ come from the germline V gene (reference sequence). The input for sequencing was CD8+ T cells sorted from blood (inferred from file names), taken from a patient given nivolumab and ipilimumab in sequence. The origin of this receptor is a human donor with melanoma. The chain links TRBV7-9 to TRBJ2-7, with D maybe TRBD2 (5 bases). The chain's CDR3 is CASSLAGEEQYF. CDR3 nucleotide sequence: TGTGCCAGCAGCTTAGCGGGAGAGGAGCAGTACTTC.